Sequencing of this T cell receptor (beta chain) was carried out in a study of cytomegalovirus exposure and HLA in healthy donors. TCRdb keeps only in-frame clones here, not all; method: immunoSEQ multiplex PCR. The data show fewer than 200,000 clones, with about nine tenths seen just once and over 4% held by the top ten. Germline CDR1 reads SGHTA; CDR2 reads FQGNSA. Between the trimmed V and J ends, which lost 4 bases and 3 bases, there was a span of 18 bases. The CDR3 is 16 residues long. The clonotype originates from a man aged 18 to 29 in good health and CMV-seropositive. The chain employs TRBV7-2 and TRBJ1-2, with D maybe TRBD1 (5 bases). Source material: PBMCs. The CDR3 is CASSSRGGVRDYGYTF. DNA of the CDR3: TGTGCCAGCAGCTCCCGGGGGGGAGTGCGGGACTATGGCTACACCTTC.